What follows are 14 T cell receptor beta chains derived from one specimen sequenced in a study of control samples from healthy donors and cancer patients (dated by TCRdb to about 2020). Libraries were constructed by the immunoSEQ multiplex PCR assay. TCRdb's version of the immuneACCESS table is confined to in-frame rearrangements and falls short of the full clone set. An unresolved V gene accounts for under half of the shortfall where checked; the remainder is of unknown origin. Across this sample there are roughly 400,000 clones, with approximately 92% seen only once. In total, the top ten clones hold more than 6% of the sample. Sequencing used PBMCs. These receptors all stem from a middle-aged man with head and neck cancer.

V usage is TRBV27 and J usage is TRBJ2-7; D tentatively reads TRBD1 or TRBD2 (6 bases each). The CDR3 sequence is 15 residues long. The ends were cut back, 6 bases at V and 5 bases at J, with 20 bases in the middle. Germline V gene sequence: CDR1 MNHEY, CDR2 SMNVEV (reference sequence). DNA of the CDR3: TGTGCCAGCAGACCAAATTCTCAGGGGAGGAACGAGCAGTACTTC. Its translation: CASRPNSQGRNEQYF.

The V call is TRBV28, the J call TRBJ2-7; D call uncertain. The V end lost 6 bases, the J end lost 2 bases, and 17 bases lay between the germline ends. This CDR3 is built from 15 residues. Germline assignment: CDR1 MDHEN and CDR2 SYDVKM. The DNA of the CDR3 is TGTGCCAGCAGCCCAAGCTCACCGGGCACCTACGAGCAGTACTTC. Its translation is CASSPSSPGTYEQYF.

The CDR3 region has the DNA TGCGCCAGCAGGTCAAGACAGGGGGTCGAAAAACTGTTTTTT. Translated, it gives CASRSRQGVEKLFF. This chain links TRBV10-2 with TRBJ1-4; TRBD1 matches 9 bases. V shed 6 bases and J 8 bases; nucleotides not matched to a gene: 7. Germline values: CDR1 WSHSY, CDR2 SAAADI. There are 14 residues in the CDR3.

This chain uses TRBV30 with TRBJ1-2; 7 bases line up with TRBD1. Losses at the gene ends were 3 bases for V and 7 bases for J; bases not matched to a gene: 5. Germline V gene lookup returns CDR1 GTSNPN and CDR2 SVGIG (reference sequence). The CDR3 runs 12 residues. CDR3 nucleotides: TGTGCCTGGAGCGATCGACAGGGTGGCTACACCTTC. Amino acid sequence: CAWSDRQGGYTF.

The CDR3 region is CASSLQDRSQETQYF. CDR3 in DNA: TGCGCCAGCAGCCTGCAAGACAGGAGCCAAGAGACCCAGTACTTC. This chain connects TRBV5-1 to TRBJ2-5, with D maybe TRBD1 (6 bases). The length of the CDR3 is 15 residues. V was trimmed by 4 bases and J by 1 base, leaving 14 bases between them. CDR1 and CDR2 (germline): SGHRS, YFSETQ.

This chain joins TRBV5-1 and TRBJ1-2; TRBD1 agrees at 8 bases. Unmatched junction bases numbered 6, after V lost 5 bases and J lost 3 bases. The CDR3 is 14 amino acids. Germline V lookup: CDR1 SGHRS, CDR2 YFSETQ. CDR3 protein: CASREQGADYGYTF. The CDR3, as DNA: TGCGCCAGCAGAGAGCAGGGGGCGGACTATGGCTACACCTTC.

J is TRBJ2-4 and V is TRBV7-9; D is possibly TRBD1 (7 bases). Germline loops: CDR1 SEHNR, CDR2 FQNEAQ (reference sequence). The length of the CDR3 is 14 residues. The V end lost 5 bases, the J end lost 5 bases, and 13 bases lay between the germline ends. CDR3 nucleotide sequence: TGTGCCAGCAGCGGAGGGGGCGGACAAAACATTCAGTACTTC. It specifies CASSGGGGQNIQYF.

The genes are TRBV9 and TRBJ1-6; D unresolved. The V gene lost 3 bases and the J gene lost 8 bases, with 18 bases spanning the gap. Germline V gives CDR1 SGDLS, CDR2 YYNGEE. This CDR3 has 16 amino acids. CDR3 nucleotide sequence: TGTGCCAGCAGCGCTTATGGACCGTCCATAGATTCACCCCTCCACTTT. Translated: CASSAYGPSIDSPLHF.

In regard to this clone: Other DNA sequences from this sample encode an identical CDR3 as well. The genes are TRBV6-5 and TRBJ2-3; D uncertain. There are 13 residues in the CDR3. Trimming shortened V by 7 bases and J by 0 bases, and 8 bases separated the two germline ends. The germline V gene has CDR1 MNHEY and CDR2 SVGAGI. The CDR3 loop reads CASTPASTDTQYF. Here the CDR3 DNA reads TGTGCCAGCACCCCCGCAAGCACAGATACGCAGTATTTT.

This clone has only a few counts. This chain connects TRBV27 to TRBJ2-7; the D is unclear. V was trimmed by 5 bases and J by 0 bases, leaving 17 bases between them. The CDR3 has 16 amino acids. Germline lookup yields CDR1 MNHEY and CDR2 SMNVEV (reference sequence). The DNA of the CDR3 is TGTGCCAGCAGTCCACCCCGCGCAGGCGGCTCCTACGAGCAGTACTTC. Its translation is CASSPPRAGGSYEQYF.

The chain combines TRBV13 with TRBJ2-2; D unclear. This CDR3 is 14 amino acids long. CDR1 PRHDT and CDR2 FYEKMQ come from the germline V gene (reference sequence). Between the trimmed V and J ends, which lost 2 bases and 1 base, there was a span of 5 bases. This CDR3 reads CASSLYKNTGELFF. DNA for the CDR3: TGTGCCAGCAGCTTATACAAGAACACCGGGGAGCTGTTTTTT.

The rearrangement uses TRBV9 and TRBJ2-7; D could derive from TRBD1 or TRBD2 (5 bases each). The germline gives CDR1 SGDLS, CDR2 YYNGEE. V lost 4 bases, J lost 2 bases, and 13 bases lay in between. The CDR3 runs 14 residues. Here the CDR3 DNA reads TGTGCCAGCAGCTCCGGGACCGCAGCCTACGAGCAGTACTTC. Protein: CASSSGTAAYEQYF.

J is TRBJ2-2 and V is TRBV12-3 or TRBV12-4; D call uncertain. CDR3 length: 13 amino acids. Trimming shortened V by 4 bases and J by 5 bases, and 8 bases separated the two germline ends. CDR3 nucleotide sequence: TGTGCCAGCAGTTCCCTGGCAACCGGGGAGCTGTTTTTT. Translation: CASSSLATGELFF.

The DNA for the CDR3 is TGTGCCAGCAGCGTCGACTCCAATGAGCAGTTCTTC. Its protein is CASSVDSNEQFF. The chain carries TRBV7-3 and TRBJ2-1; D gene unclear. Trimming removed 5 bases from V and 6 bases from J, with 8 bases in between. This CDR3 region has 12 residues. CDR1 and CDR2 (germline): SGHTA, FQGTGA.